The 27 T cell receptor beta chains listed next were all sequenced from one sample in a study of shared clonotypes between healthy human individuals. TCRdb's table, derived via immunoSEQ multiplex PCR, lists solely in-frame clones and lacks some. The repertoire has approximately 2,000,000 clones, 85% to 95% of them found once; the top ten carry over 1.5%. Naive CD8 cells comprised CD45RO-negative, CCR7-positively selected cells, excluding terminally differentiated effector memory CD45RA+ cells. Sequencing was performed on naive CD8+ T cells from PBMCs. Receptors originate from a man aged 18 to 30 in good health. Some clones in this sample may be carry-over from other donors' samples.

The genes are TRBV15 and TRBJ2-2; either TRBD1 or TRBD2 may fit D (5 bases each). V dropped 4 bases and J dropped 0 bases, with 9 bases sitting between them. CDR1 and CDR2 (germline): LNHNV, YYDKDF (reference sequence). The CDR3 is 15 amino acids. CDR3 sequence reads: CATSNRGSNTGELFF. CDR3 in DNA: TGTGCCACCAGCAACCGGGGCTCGAACACCGGGGAGCTGTTTTTT. Filled out from reference TRBV15 and TRBJ2-2, the complete variable domain reads DAMVIQNPRYQVTQFGKPVTLSCSQTLNHNVMYWYQQKSSQAPKLLFHYYDKDFNNEADTPDNFQSRRPNTSFCFLDIRSPGLGDTAMYLCATSNRGSNTGELFFGEGSRLTVL.

The genes are TRBV27 and TRBJ2-1; 8 nucleotides line up with TRBD2. Germline V gives CDR1 MNHEY, CDR2 SMNVEV (reference sequence). CDR3 length equals 14 residues. J lost 9 bases, V lost 7 bases, and 11 bases had no gene match. The CDR3 sequence: CASTHLALAGEQFF. The CDR3 DNA reads as TGTGCCAGCACTCATTTGGCGCTAGCGGGTGAGCAGTTCTTC.

The chain has TRBV10-3 and TRBJ1-5; TRBD1 is a possible D gene (6 bases). Per the germline V gene, CDR1 is ENHRY and CDR2 is SYGVKD. The ends were cut back, 6 bases at V and 1 base at J, with 7 bases in the middle. The CDR3 runs 13 residues. This CDR3 reads CAIRGQSNQPQHF. DNA of the CDR3: TGTGCCATCAGAGGACAGAGCAATCAGCCCCAGCATTTT.

This clone was seen only once. V usage is TRBV5-1 and J usage is TRBJ2-7; no definite D call. V lost 7 bases and J lost 2, with 13 bases in between. This CDR3 is 13 amino acids long. CDR1 is SGHRS and CDR2 is YFSETQ in the germline V gene. In DNA form, the CDR3 reads TGCGCCAGCGCCGCGTCTGGGCCCTACGAGCAGTACTTC. As protein: CASAASGPYEQYF.

V usage is TRBV19 and J usage is TRBJ2-1, with unresolved D. CDR3 length equals 13 residues. Deletions cut 4 bases from V and 3 bases from J, with 7 bases between. Germline lookup yields CDR1 LNHDA and CDR2 SQIVND (reference sequence). Here the CDR3 reads CASSKTDYNEQFF. CDR3 sequence (DNA): TGTGCCAGTAGTAAAACAGACTACAATGAGCAGTTCTTC.

This clone has a single count. Other DNA sequences from this sample encode an identical CDR3 as well. The chain recombines TRBV7-3 with TRBJ2-7, with TRBD2 matching 11 bases. V lost 6 bases and J lost 1; bases outside the gene matches: 5. CDR3 length: 15 residues. Germline V gene data show CDR1 as SGHTA and CDR2 as FQGTGA. The chain's CDR3 is CASSWTSGSSYEQYF. The CDR3 coding sequence is TGTGCCAGCAGTTGGACTAGCGGGTCATCCTACGAGCAGTACTTC.

CDR3 loop: CASSFIRTSGKSYNEQFF. The DNA of the CDR3 is TGTGCCAGCAGTTTCATTAGGACTAGCGGTAAATCCTACAATGAGCAGTTCTTC. The chain couples TRBV27 to TRBJ2-1; 10 positions match TRBD2. J gave up 1 base and V 3 bases, and 9 bases lay outside the gene matches. Germline CDR1 MNHEY, CDR2 SMNVEV (reference sequence). The CDR3 runs 18 residues.

This chain links TRBV27 with TRBJ2-1; 8 bases are shared with TRBD1. Germline V gene sequence: CDR1 MNHEY, CDR2 SMNVEV (reference sequence). This CDR3 has 15 amino acids. The J segment lost 8 bases and the V segment lost 4 bases, leaving 10 bases of the junction unmatched. The CDR3 loop is CASSWAGGGKHEQFF. The CDR3 bases are TGTGCCAGCAGTTGGGCAGGGGGCGGGAAGCATGAGCAGTTCTTC.

This chain's CDR3 is CASSLAGTGNEQYF. CDR3 DNA sequence: TGTGCCAGCAGCTTAGCCGGGACAGGGAACGAGCAGTACTTC. The chain carries TRBV7-2 and TRBJ2-7; 9 bases align to TRBD1. Germline V CDR1 and CDR2: SGHTA, FQGNSA. The CDR3 spans 14 residues. Unmatched junction bases numbered 2, after V lost 0 bases and J lost 5 bases.

This chain links TRBV29-1 with TRBJ2-4, with a possible D match to TRBD2 (7 bases). Per germline, CDR1 SQVTM and CDR2 ANQGSEA. Trimming removed 5 bases at V and 14 bases at J, with 28 bases between. The CDR3 spans 15 residues. In DNA, the CDR3 is TGCAGCGTTAAGAAGGGGGAGGGCCCGATTCGTGGGGAGTACTTC. Protein product: CSVKKGEGPIRGEYF.

In regard to this clone: The same CDR3 also results from other DNA sequences found in this sample. The chain joins TRBV28 to TRBJ2-5, with D perhaps being TRBD1 or TRBD2 (6 bases each). Between the trimmed V and J ends, which lost 2 bases and 5 bases, there was a span of 9 bases. The CDR3 is made up of 13 amino acids. Germline CDR1 MDHEN, CDR2 SYDVKM. The CDR3, as DNA: TGTGCCAGCAGTTTAATAGGGGGGGAGACCCAGTACTTC. Protein: CASSLIGGETQYF. The complete variable domain, with remaining parts taken from reference TRBV28 and TRBJ2-5, reads DVKVTQSSRYLVKRTGEKVFLECVQDMDHENMFWYRQDPGLGLRLIYFSYDVKMKEKGDIPEGYSVSREKKERFSLILESASTNQTSMYLCASSLIGGETQYFGPGTRLLVL.

The chain combines TRBV2 with TRBJ2-1; 10 positions match TRBD2. Germline assignment: CDR1 SNHLY and CDR2 FYNNEI. This CDR3 contains 16 residues. J lost 3 bases, V lost 4 bases, and 6 bases had no gene match. The CDR3, as DNA: TGTGCCAGCAGTGGGACTAGCGGTCAGATCTACAATGAGCAGTTCTTC. Translation: CASSGTSGQIYNEQFF.

The chain employs TRBV30 and TRBJ1-1; D might be TRBD1 (6 bases). Trimming stripped 8 bases from V and 8 bases from J, with 12 bases between. Germline CDR1 and CDR2: GTSNPN and SVGIG (reference sequence). The CDR3 has 10 residues. The CDR3 DNA sequence: TGTGCCCAAGGGAGGGGGGAAGCTTTCTTT. Protein sequence: CAQGRGEAFF.

The V gene is TRBV6-6, the J gene TRBJ1-2, with D hard to call. Germline CDR1 and CDR2: MNHNY and SVGAGI (reference sequence). The CDR3 is made up of 15 amino acids. V lost 3 bases to trimming and J lost 3 bases, with 14 bases between them. CDR3 residues: CASSYIRNGDYGYTF. CDR3 sequence (DNA): TGTGCCAGCAGTTATATCCGGAATGGGGACTATGGCTACACCTTC.

V and J are TRBV6-5 and TRBJ1-3, with D possibly being TRBD1 (5 bases). Germline V gene data show CDR1 as MNHEY and CDR2 as SVGAGI. Trimming left V 2 bases short and J 4 bases short, with 15 bases between. The CDR3 consists of 16 residues. DNA for the CDR3: TGTGCCAGCAGTTACGGGACGGCCATACTGGGAAACACCATATATTTT. Protein product: CASSYGTAILGNTIYF.

V is TRBV5-1 and J is TRBJ1-1; D is unresolved. The CDR3 totals 14 residues. V was pared by 7 bases and J by 4 bases, with 17 bases between. Per the germline V gene, CDR1 is SGHRS and CDR2 is YFSETQ. The CDR3 bases are TGCGCCAGCGGCGGGAGACATCCTACCACTGAAGCTTTCTTT. Its protein is CASGGRHPTTEAFF.

This clone was seen once. CDR3 protein: CASTEGRVAGAYNEQFF. The CDR3 DNA reads TGTGCCAGTACCGAAGGGCGGGTAGCGGGAGCCTACAATGAGCAGTTCTTC. This chain joins TRBV19 and TRBJ2-1, with TRBD2 identical over 9 bases. The V gene end was trimmed by 7 bases and the J gene end by 2 bases; junction bases not matched to a gene: 12. The CDR3 totals 17 residues. Per the germline V gene, CDR1 is LNHDA and CDR2 is SQIVND (reference sequence).

The CDR3 region has the DNA TGTGCCTGGAGTTCCCTAACAGGGCCCCAGCATTTT. It yields the protein CAWSSLTGPQHF. J is TRBJ1-5 and V is TRBV30, with a tentative D call TRBD1 (5 bases). Trimming shortened V by 2 bases and J by 9 bases, and 11 bases separated the two germline ends. The V gene's germline CDR1 is GTSNPN and CDR2 SVGIG (reference sequence). The CDR3 totals 12 residues.

The chain links TRBV4-3 to TRBJ2-7; D unclear. Germline CDR1 LGHNA, CDR2 YSLEER. This CDR3 comprises 16 residues. V was pared by 0 bases and J by 1 base, with 13 bases between. The CDR3 coding sequence is TGCGCCAGCAGCCAAGATCTGTCCTGGCGGTCCTACGAGCAGTACTTC. This gives the protein CASSQDLSWRSYEQYF.

The rearrangement links TRBV5-1 to TRBJ2-3; TRBD1 agrees at 7 bases. J lost 6 bases, V lost 3 bases, and 4 bases had no gene match. This CDR3 contains 13 residues. The germline CDR1 and CDR2 sequences are SGHRS and YFSETQ. CDR3 bases: TGCGCCAGCAGCTCCACAGGGGCGGATACGCAGTATTTT. It is translated as CASSSTGADTQYF. Together with reference TRBV5-1 and TRBJ2-3, the CDR3 gives the full variable domain: KAGVTQTPRYLIKTRGQQVTLSCSPISGHRSVSWYQQTPGQGLQFLFEYFSETQRNKGNFPGRFSGRQFSNSRSEMNVSTLELGDSALYLCASSSTGADTQYFGPGTRLTVL.

The gene calls are TRBV29-1 and TRBJ2-5, with unresolved D. The better agreement between TRBJ2-7 and the DNA end casts doubt on the J call. The CDR3 is made up of 11 amino acids. Germline CDR1 SQVTM, CDR2 ANQGSEA. The CDR3 nucleotides are TGCAGCGTTGTGTTTCCATACGAGCAGTACTTC. It specifies CSVVFPYEQYF.

DNA of the CDR3: TGTGCCAGCAGCTTACGGGAGCAGGGTAGGGAAAAACTGTTTTTT. This translates into CASSLREQGREKLFF. J is TRBJ1-4 and V is TRBV7-9; D is perhaps TRBD1 (5 bases). Germline-derived CDR1 and CDR2 are SEHNR and FQNEAQ (reference sequence). V was shortened by 2 bases and J by 8 bases, with 15 bases between the two germline ends. The CDR3 consists of 15 residues.

For this clone: This sample includes further DNA sequences coding for the same CDR3. The chain links TRBV7-9 to TRBJ2-2, with no clear D. Germline CDR1 SEHNR, CDR2 FQNEAQ (reference sequence). This CDR3 contains 10 residues. Deletions cut 5 bases from V and 7 bases from J, with 2 bases between. The CDR3 sequence: CASSLGELFF. CDR3 coding DNA: TGTGCCAGCAGCCTCGGGGAGCTGTTTTTT.

V gene TRBV29-1 combines with J gene TRBJ2-1, with 11 positions matching TRBD2. Germline V gives CDR1 SQVTM, CDR2 ANQGSEA. This CDR3 is 18 amino acids long. With 1 base clipped from V and 12 bases from J, the junction kept 20 bases outside the gene matches. The CDR3 loop reads CSVEGIAGGPSPPQGQFF. The CDR3 DNA sequence: TGCAGCGTTGAAGGGATAGCGGGAGGGCCTTCTCCCCCCCAGGGGCAGTTCTTC.

This chain links TRBV27 with TRBJ2-7, with D possibly being TRBD2 (6 bases). The CDR3 consists of 14 residues. V was trimmed by 2 bases and J by 2 bases, leaving 10 bases between them. Germline assignment: CDR1 MNHEY and CDR2 SMNVEV (reference sequence). The CDR3 protein is CASSLTAGPYEQYF. The CDR3 DNA reads as TGTGCCAGCAGTTTAACCGCGGGACCCTACGAGCAGTACTTC.

This clone was found once. The genes are TRBV13 and TRBJ2-7; 10 nucleotides match TRBD1. The CDR3 is 15 residues long. CDR1 is PRHDT, CDR2 FYEKMQ, per germline (reference sequence). With 5 bases clipped from V and 4 bases from J, the junction kept 8 bases outside the gene matches. In nucleotides, the CDR3 is TGTGCCAGCAGCCTAGCAGGGACAGGGGTGTACGAGCAGTACTTC. This translates into CASSLAGTGVYEQYF. Based on the CDR3 plus reference TRBV13 and TRBJ2-7, the full variable domain is AAGVIQSPRHLIKEKRETATLKCYPIPRHDTVYWYQQGPGQDPQFLISFYEKMQSDKGSIPDRFSAQQFSDYHSELNMSSLELGDSALYFCASSLAGTGVYEQYFGPGTRLTVT.

V usage is TRBV9 and J usage is TRBJ1-1; possible D gene TRBD1, 5 bases. CDR3 length equals 18 residues. Trimming stripped 3 bases from V and 0 bases from J, with 21 bases between. CDR1 and CDR2 (germline): SGDLS, YYNGEE. This CDR3 reads CASSDGTPGYIMNTEAFF. CDR3 nucleotides: TGTGCCAGCAGCGATGGGACCCCCGGGTATATAATGAACACTGAAGCTTTCTTT.